Each of the 17 T cell receptor beta chains below was sequenced from the same sample in a study of blood T cell repertoires in COVID-19. Assay: immunoSEQ multiplex PCR; the TCRdb copy retains only in-frame clones and omits some. Altogether about 130,000 clones are present, almost 80% being singletons, with the ten largest covering approximately 10%. Sequencing used peripheral blood. Receptors originate from a man aged 60 to 75 who had recovered from COVID-19.

The chain joins TRBV30 to TRBJ2-7; 11 bases are a match to TRBD1. The CDR3 contains 13 residues. V was clipped by 7 bases and J by 2 bases; unmatched bases: 4. Germline lookup yields CDR1 GTSNPN and CDR2 SVGIG (reference sequence). The chain's CDR3 is CAFGTGGTYEQYF. The CDR3 bases are TGTGCCTTCGGGACAGGGGGGACCTACGAGCAGTACTTC. Complete variable domain (other parts from reference TRBV30 and TRBJ2-7): SQTIHQWPATLVQPVGSPLSLECTVEGTSNPNLYWYRQAAGRGLQLLFYSVGIGQISSEVPQNLSASRPQDRQFILSSKKLLLSDSGFYLCAFGTGGTYEQYFGPGTRLTVT.

V usage is TRBV27 and J usage is TRBJ2-7, with 7 bases lining up with TRBD1. The CDR3 sequence is 17 residues long. With V trimmed by 3 bases and J by 4 bases, 15 bases remained unmatched. Germline CDR1 and CDR2: MNHEY and SMNVEV (reference sequence). The CDR3 DNA is TGTGCCAGCAGTTTGACAGGGCCCCATGTGGGTCGTTACGAGCAGTACTTC. Its translation: CASSLTGPHVGRYEQYF.

The chain joins TRBV27 to TRBJ2-7, with TRBD1 matching over 8 bases. V lost 5 bases and J lost 3; bases outside the gene matches: 6. The CDR3 loop spans 14 amino acids. Germline lookup yields CDR1 MNHEY and CDR2 SMNVEV (reference sequence). Here the CDR3 DNA reads TGTGCCAGCAGTCCGATGGACAGGGTCTACGAGCAGTACTTC. Amino acids: CASSPMDRVYEQYF.

This rearrangement joins TRBV14 to TRBJ2-1; 8 positions match TRBD2. Trimming took 4 bases from V and 10 from J; bases not matched to a gene: 9. The CDR3 loop spans 14 amino acids. Germline V CDR1 and CDR2: SGHDN, FVKESK. CDR3: CASSPAGTRKEQFF. For the CDR3, the DNA is TGTGCCAGCAGCCCCGCCGGGACTAGGAAAGAGCAGTTCTTC.

The chain couples TRBV2 to TRBJ1-6; D is ambiguous. The CDR3 sequence is 12 residues long. V was shortened by 1 base and J by 9 bases, with 4 bases between the two germline ends. CDR1 and CDR2 from the germline V gene are SNHLY and FYNNEI. The CDR3 region is CASSEDSSPLHF. The CDR3 nucleotides read TGTGCCAGCAGTGAAGACAGTTCACCCCTCCACTTT. Using reference TRBV2 and TRBJ1-6 for the parts outside the CDR3, the full variable domain is EPEVTQTPSHQVTQMGQEVILRCVPISNHLYFYWYRQILGQKVEFLVSFYNNEISEKSEIFDDQFSVERPDGSNFTLKIRSTKLEDSAMYFCASSEDSSPLHFGNGTRLTVT.

V and J are TRBV9 and TRBJ1-3; no clear D gene. The CDR3 contains 16 residues. The germline CDR1 and CDR2 sequences are SGDLS and YYNGEE. The ends were cut back, 0 bases at V and 3 bases at J, with 13 bases in the middle. CDR3 sequence reads: CASSVEEGAYGNTIYF. The CDR3 region has the DNA TGTGCCAGCAGCGTAGAAGAGGGCGCCTATGGAAACACCATATATTTT. Together with reference TRBV9 and TRBJ1-3, the CDR3 gives the full variable domain: DSGVTQTPKHLITATGQRVTLRCSPRSGDLSVYWYQQSLDQGLQFLIQYYNGEERAKGNILERFSAQQFPDLHSELNLSSLELGDSALYFCASSVEEGAYGNTIYFGEGSWLTVV.

The chain carries TRBV28 and TRBJ2-1, with 8 positions matching TRBD1. Germline assignment: CDR1 MDHEN and CDR2 SYDVKM. The V segment lost 6 bases and the J segment 3 bases; nucleotides outside the gene matches: 19. This CDR3 region has 19 residues. CDR3: CASRQQRQTGVRNYNEQFF. CDR3 coding DNA: TGTGCCAGCAGACAACAAAGACAGACAGGGGTCCGTAACTACAATGAGCAGTTCTTC.

V is TRBV5-5 and J is TRBJ2-7; 10 positions match TRBD1. V was pared by 0 bases and J by 4 bases, with 7 bases of the junction left unmatched. The CDR3 runs to 16 residues. CDR1 and CDR2 (germline): SGHKS, YYEKEE (reference sequence). The CDR3 coding sequence is TGTGCCAGCAGCTTGGCCGGGACAGGGGCAAGATACGAGCAGTACTTC. The encoded protein is CASSLAGTGARYEQYF. Full variable domain (remainder filled in from reference TRBV5-5 and TRBJ2-7): DAGVTQSPTHLIKTRGQQVTLRCSPISGHKSVSWYQQVLGQGPQFIFQYYEKEERGRGNFPDRFSARQFPNYSSELNVNALLLGDSALYLCASSLAGTGARYEQYFGPGTRLTVT.

The chain couples TRBV7-2 to TRBJ2-1; possible D gene TRBD1, 5 bases. Germline CDR1 SGHTA, CDR2 FQGNSA. CDR3 size: 15 residues. The V end lost 7 bases, the J end lost 3 bases, and 16 bases lay between the germline ends. CDR3 sequence (DNA): TGTGCCAGCACCCCGAGCTCTAGGGGCTACAATGAGCAGTTCTTC. Protein sequence: CASTPSSRGYNEQFF. The full variable domain, rest sourced from reference TRBV7-2 and TRBJ2-1, is GAGVSQSPSNKVTEKGKDVELRCDPISGHTALYWYRQSLGQGLEFLIYFQGNSAPDKSGLPSDRFSAERTGGSVSTLTIQRTQQEDSAVYLCASTPSSRGYNEQFFGPGTRLTVL.

The chain uses TRBV6-2 or TRBV6-3 and TRBJ2-1; 15 nucleotides line up with TRBD2. The V segment lost 5 bases and the J segment 9 bases; nucleotides outside the gene matches: 2. This CDR3 has 14 amino acids. Germline V gene lookup returns CDR1 MNHEY and CDR2 SVGEGT. CDR3 in DNA: TGTGCCAGCAGTCGGACTAGCGGGAGGGCTGAGCAGTTCTTC. It specifies CASSRTSGRAEQFF.

This chain links TRBV4-2 with TRBJ1-5; D unclear. The CDR3 consists of 18 residues. Germline CDR1 is LGHNA and CDR2 is YNFKEQ. The V end lost 0 bases, the J end lost 1 base, and 16 bases lay between the germline ends. The CDR3 reads CASSQEFQGRGSNQPQHF. In nucleotides, the CDR3 is TGTGCCAGCAGCCAAGAATTTCAAGGGAGAGGAAGCAATCAGCCCCAGCATTTT.

The chain has TRBV6-5 and TRBJ2-5; 8 bases match TRBD1. Germline V CDR1 and CDR2: MNHEY, SVGAGI. The CDR3 extends over 15 amino acids. The V and J ends lost 6 bases and 4 bases, in that order; junction bases with no gene match: 10. CDR3: CASRATRTGRETQYF. The DNA for the CDR3 is TGTGCCAGCAGGGCAACCAGGACAGGGCGAGAGACCCAGTACTTC.

This chain joins TRBV4-2 and TRBJ1-2; 7 nucleotides line up with TRBD1. This CDR3 is built from 15 residues. Germline V CDR1 and CDR2: LGHNA, YNFKEQ. V lost 1 base to trimming and J lost 5 bases; unmatched junction nucleotides: 7. This chain's CDR3 is CASSQVTGAEYGYTF. In DNA form, the CDR3 reads TGTGCCAGCAGCCAAGTCACAGGGGCGGAGTATGGCTACACCTTC.

The chain couples TRBV2 to TRBJ2-7; 9 positions match TRBD2. The germline CDR1 and CDR2 sequences are SNHLY and FYNNEI. Trimming removed 6 bases from V and 2 bases from J; junction bases left unmatched: 8. The CDR3 contains 15 residues. The chain's CDR3 is CASRFPSGAAYEQYF. CDR3 in DNA: TGTGCCAGCAGGTTCCCTAGCGGGGCCGCCTACGAGCAGTACTTC.

V is TRBV20-1 and J is TRBJ2-1; 11 bases are a match to TRBD2. Germline assignment: CDR1 DFQATT and CDR2 SNEGSKA (reference sequence). V shed 3 bases and J 9 bases; nucleotides not matched to a gene: 10. This CDR3 has 15 residues. The CDR3 is CSASTTSGAFSEQFF. The CDR3 coding sequence is TGCAGTGCTAGTACGACTAGCGGGGCCTTCAGTGAGCAGTTCTTC.

J is TRBJ1-2 and V is TRBV28; 7 nucleotides align to TRBD1. Trimming took 2 bases from V and 8 from J; bases not matched to a gene: 5. In germline, CDR1 is MDHEN, CDR2 SYDVKM. This CDR3 is 13 amino acids long. This chain's CDR3 is CASSLNAGGGYTF. For the CDR3, the DNA is TGTGCCAGCAGTTTAAACGCAGGGGGAGGCTACACCTTC.

The chain has TRBV6-2 or TRBV6-3 and TRBJ2-7; no firm D call. Trimming shortened V by 6 bases and J by 9 bases, and 12 bases separated the two germline ends. The CDR3 sequence is 11 residues long. Germline V gene data show CDR1 as MNHEY and CDR2 as SVGEGT. This chain's CDR3 is CASSLGVLQYF. CDR3 DNA sequence: TGTGCCAGCAGCCTCGGTGTACTGCAGTACTTC.